Shown below are 11 T cell receptor beta chains from a single sample sequenced in a study of metastatic and nonmetastatic thyroid tumors. TCRdb re-called the PCR reads via MiXCR. Of tens of thousands of clones in the sample, roughly 4.2% were seen once. No treatment had been given to any patient before thyroid surgery. Sequenced input: blood. Receptors were obtained from a female donor with papillary thyroid cancer or a benign thyroid nodule (not recorded which). Some clones in this sample may be carry-over from other donors' samples.

This clone was seen many times. This chain connects TRBV2 to TRBJ2-2, with no clear D. The CDR3 runs 12 residues. Trimming pared 4 bases from V and 5 bases from J, leaving 5 bases between. CDR1 is SNHLY, CDR2 FYNNEI, per germline. The CDR3 DNA reads as TGTGCCAGCAGTGTTAGTACCGGGGAGCTGTTTTTT. Translated: CASSVSTGELFF. The entire variable domain, with the rest obtained from reference TRBV2 and TRBJ2-2, is as follows: EPEVTQTPSHQVTQMGQEVILRCVPISNHLYFYWYRQILGQKVEFLVSFYNNEISEKSEIFDDQFSVERPDGSNFTLKIRSTKLEDSAMYFCASSVSTGELFFGEGSRLTVL.

This clone has ten or more counts. This specimen includes other DNA sequences encoding the same CDR3. The rearrangement joins TRBV7-2 to TRBJ2-3; D call uncertain. The V gene's germline CDR1 is SGHTA and CDR2 FQGNSA. Trimming removed 6 bases at V and 2 bases at J, with 9 bases between. This CDR3 has 13 residues. CDR3 residues: CASSVENTDTQYF. The CDR3 DNA sequence: TGTGCCAGCAGTGTCGAGAACACAGATACGCAGTATTTT.

This clone was seen a handful of times. A much larger clonotype is one base distant, so this may be a read error. V usage is TRBV9 and J usage is TRBJ1-1; D may be TRBD1 (6 bases). The V gene's germline CDR1 is SGDLS and CDR2 YYNGEE. With 3 bases removed from V and 3 bases from J, the gap between germline ends came to 15 bases. The CDR3 sequence is 15 residues long. The CDR3 DNA reads as TGTGCCAGCAGCGCAACGGGACACACCTACACTGAAGCTTTCTTT. This gives the protein CASSATGHTYTEAFF. Drawing the rest from reference TRBV9 and TRBJ1-1, the complete variable domain is DSGVTQTPKHLITATGQRVTLRCSPRSGDLSVYWYQQSLDQGLQFLIQYYNGEERAKGNILERFSAQQFPDLHSELNLSSLELGDSALYFCASSATGHTYTEAFFGQGTRLTVV.

Details on this clone: At one boundary the junction diverges from the germline segment, which might be a read error. This CDR3 reads CASTLKGGPSRTEAFF. CDR3 nucleotides: TGTGCCAGCACTTTAAAGGGGGGCCCTTCACGTACTGAAGCTTTCTTT. V is TRBV27 and J is TRBJ1-1; D possibly corresponds to TRBD1 (6 bases). This CDR3 spans 16 amino acids. Germline V gives CDR1 MNHEY, CDR2 SMNVEV (reference sequence).

This clone is classed as medium-sized. V gene TRBV6-1 combines with J gene TRBJ2-3, with 8 bases aligning to TRBD1. Germline V gene sequence: CDR1 MNHNS, CDR2 SASEGT. The CDR3 is 15 amino acids. V shed 1 base, J shed 1 base, and the junction held 1 base outside the gene matches. The CDR3 loop reads CASSEEQGGTDTQYF. In nucleotides, the CDR3 is TGTGCCAGCAGTGAAGAACAGGGGGGCACAGATACGCAGTATTTT.

The table lists this clone with many counts. The genes are TRBV3-1 and TRBJ2-7; the D is unclear. CDR1 LGHDT and CDR2 YNNKEL come from the germline V gene (reference sequence). This CDR3 region has 14 residues. V gave up 1 base and J gave up 3 bases, with 10 bases separating them. The CDR3 sequence: CASSQGWGNYEQYF. The CDR3 nucleotides are TGTGCCAGCAGCCAAGGGTGGGGAAACTACGAGCAGTACTTC.

This clone has only a few counts. Germline is not matched at one junction end, which may reflect a read error. This chain joins TRBV6-4 and TRBJ2-6; weak D call: TRBD1 (5 bases). Germline CDR1 MRHNA, CDR2 SNTAGT. The length of the CDR3 is 16 residues. The CDR3 bases are TGTGCCAGCAGTGAAGGCGGCACTTCTGGGGCCAACGTCCTGACCTTC. It specifies CASSEGGTSGANVLTF.

This clone was recorded at least ten times. The gene calls are TRBV6-5 and TRBJ2-3, with 13 bases that match TRBD2. Germline V gives CDR1 MNHEY, CDR2 SVGAGI. The V and J ends lost 2 bases and 4 bases, in that order; junction bases with no gene match: 6. The CDR3 contains 17 residues. DNA for the CDR3: TGTGCCAGCAGTTACGAGGGACTAGCGGGAAGGGCAGATACGCAGTATTTT. It translates to CASSYEGLAGRADTQYF.

Remarks on this clone: A clone one base away is much larger, so this may be a read error. This chain uses TRBV6-1 with TRBJ2-6; 7 nucleotides align to TRBD1. This CDR3 has 15 amino acids. CDR1 MNHNS and CDR2 SASEGT come from the germline V gene. The CDR3, as DNA: TGTGCCAGCAGTGGGGACAGTTCCGGGGCCAACTTCCTGACTTTC. Translation gives CASSGDSSGANFLTF.

The chain combines TRBV2 with TRBJ1-2; a possible D gene is TRBD1 (5 bases). This CDR3 is built from 13 residues. V was pared by 4 bases and J by 6 bases, with 12 bases between. CDR1 is SNHLY, CDR2 FYNNEI, per germline. The CDR3: CASSGVVGDGYTF. The DNA for the CDR3 is TGTGCCAGCAGTGGGGTGGTGGGGGATGGCTACACCTTC.

This clone has a handful of counts. The chain is built from TRBV6-1 and TRBJ2-1; 11 bases align to TRBD2. Trimming cost V 6 bases and J 3 bases; bases outside gene matches: 4. The germline gives CDR1 MNHNS, CDR2 SASEGT. This CDR3 region has 15 residues. The CDR3 DNA sequence: TGTGCCAGCAGCCCGGGACTAGCGGTCTACAATGAGCAGTTCTTC. It specifies CASSPGLAVYNEQFF.